This TCR beta chain was obtained from a study of radiotherapy plus CTLA-4 blockade in lung cancer. Background on the study: Of the patients, 18% showed objective responses and around 29% attained disease control. Study-level findings and limits: There was expansion of tumor-derived TCR clones in blood after radiotherapy plus ipilimumab. In blood, early T cell clone dynamics reportedly predicted response best, together with interferon-beta.

To note about this clone: As yet, its antigen is unknown.

Method: immunoSEQ multiplex PCR; TCRdb's copy keeps in-frame clones and lacks some. The table shows 80,000 or so clones, with 78% occurring only once. Germline assignment: CDR1 MDHEN and CDR2 SYDVKM. The V gene lost 6 bases and the J gene lost 7 bases, with 15 bases spanning the gap. This CDR3 spans 14 amino acids. It was focal radiation plus CTLA-4 blockade with ipilimumab that patients with chemo-refractory metastatic non-small-cell lung cancer received. The V gene is TRBV28, the J gene TRBJ1-4, with a possible D match to TRBD1 (5 bases). The sample in question was peripheral blood, obtained from a patient treated with radiotherapy plus ipilimumab. The source is a human donor with non-small cell lung cancer who had a partial response to radiotherapy plus ipilimumab. Some clones in this sample may be carry-over from other donors' samples. The CDR3 sequence is CASSLNLQGEKLFF. In DNA, the CDR3 is TGTGCCAGCAGCTTAAATTTGCAGGGTGAAAAACTGTTTTTT.